This T cell receptor beta chain was recorded in a study of T cell repertoires in cytomegalovirus infection (dated by TCRdb to the late 2010s). Background on the whole study: Donor HLA type was relevant to the analysis, because carriage of CMV infection together with the matching HLA type was indicated by public TCR beta signatures. What the authors observed across the whole study: Carriers of CMV infection plus the relevant HLA type were discriminated by the cumulative frequency of public TCR beta family members in the study cohort and in an independent approximately 400-donor cohort. In the ex vivo response, HLA-C-restricted CMV-specific TCR beta clonotypes were dominant, and in two of eight donors the single most frequent clonotype came from this HLA-C-restricted group.

From its cysteine to its phenylalanine, the CDR3 spans 15 amino acids. The entry retains the CDR3 DNA only, 45 bases that are in frame from base 1. In the germline V gene (reference sequence), CDR1 corresponds to LNHDA and CDR2 to SQIVND. The junction carries 22 bases between V and J, which are trimmed by 11 bases and 5 bases respectively. Turning to this clonotype: The antigen it recognizes is unknown. This may come from a read error, since a much larger clone is one base off.

This sample was sequenced with an Illumina HiSeq 1500. The public reads were quality trimmed at Q25 with fastp and then assembled into clones with MiXCR by TCRdb, keeping productive beta chains. Rows with a matching CDR3 protein are joined into one entry that keeps the most common DNA and genes. The sample table records about 490,000 distinct CDR3 sequences; about 11% of these occur just once. Roughly 10% of the sample is held by the ten biggest clonotypes. This sequence uses TRBV19 and TRBJ1-3; TRBD1 is perhaps the D gene, given 5 matching bases. The sequence came from a human donor in good health (CMV status not recorded). Some clones in this sample may be carry-over from other donors' samples. The source material was PBMCs. CDR3 region: CASTAPDISRNTIYF. The sequenced DNA: TGTGCCTCTACCGCTCCGGACATTTCGAGAAACACCATATATTTT.